This T cell receptor beta chain was retrieved from a study of blood T cell repertoires in COVID-19. Across the whole study: The United States, Italy and Spain provided the acute and convalescent COVID-19 samples. PBMCs, B-cell-depleted T cells, or T cells provided the cDNA or gDNA that made up the material.

Authors' analysis steps: Using reference gene primer amplification, nucleated cell counts were estimated. Sequencing used immunoSEQ multiplex PCR; TCRdb keeps in-frame clones, though not all of them. D and trimming come from the DNA, and the V and J calls and clone size come from that table. Of more than 30,000 clones listed, 90% are singletons. Germline V gene sequence: CDR1 ENHRY, CDR2 SYGVKD. The V end was cut by 2 bases, the J end by 0 bases, with 11 bases between. The CDR3 has 16 residues. The chain employs TRBV10-3 and TRBJ1-3; D gene uncertain. The sample comprised peripheral blood. This sequence originates from a man aged 60-69 years with active COVID-19. The chain's CDR3 is CAISEGRLSSGNTIYF. The CDR3, as DNA: TGTGCCATCAGTGAGGGCAGGTTGAGCTCTGGAAACACCATATATTTT.